These 20 T cell receptor beta chains originate from one sample sequenced in a study of T-cell reconstitution after alpha-beta-depleted transplantation in children. Preparation of the TCRbeta library used unique molecular identifiers. TCRdb independently ran MiXCR on the PCR reads; one entry per CDR3 protein. Of over 200,000 distinct CDR3 sequences listed, 8.5% to 10% were seen once; the top ten hold 5.5% to 8%. The sequenced sample was PBMCs from the stem cell graft donor, obtained from the stem cell graft. Receptors originate from a human donor who donated a stem cell graft to a child with acute lymphoblastic leukemia.

This clonotype has a count of ten or more. The V gene is TRBV5-1, the J gene TRBJ2-2, with unresolved D. Germline CDR1 is SGHRS and CDR2 is YFSETQ. The V end lost 0 bases, the J end lost 3 bases, and 9 bases lay between the germline ends. There are 15 residues in the CDR3. CDR3 protein: CASSLAVPDTGELFF. The CDR3 DNA follows: TGCGCCAGCAGCTTGGCCGTCCCCGACACCGGGGAGCTGTTTTTT.

This clonotype was observed a handful of times. The genes are TRBV27 and TRBJ2-7, with 12 bases aligning to TRBD1. This CDR3 region has 15 residues. The J segment lost 5 bases and the V segment lost 3 bases, leaving 5 bases of the junction unmatched. Germline lookup yields CDR1 MNHEY and CDR2 SMNVEV (reference sequence). The CDR3 reads CASSFPGTGGHEQYF. The CDR3 DNA follows: TGTGCCAGCAGTTTCCCCGGGACAGGGGGCCACGAGCAGTACTTC.

In this sample, this clonotype turned up many times. The chain recombines TRBV20-1 with TRBJ2-4, with 8 bases fitting TRBD2. V shed 4 bases, J shed 2 bases, and the junction held 10 bases outside the gene matches. The CDR3 is made up of 16 amino acids. CDR1 DFQATT and CDR2 SNEGSKA come from the germline V gene (reference sequence). The CDR3 reads CSANPPRGGTKNIQYF. As DNA, the CDR3 is TGCAGTGCTAACCCCCCCCGGGGGGGAACCAAAAACATTCAGTACTTC.

A few counts support this clonotype. The chain employs TRBV21-1 and TRBJ2-3; the D segment call TRBD1 is taken from the table without a DNA check. TRBV21-1 is deemed a pseudogene. The CDR3 loop spans 16 amino acids. The CDR3 loop is CASSSARRQGALIRYF. Written as DNA, the CDR3 is TGTGCCAGCAGCTCTGCTCGAAGGCAGGGGGCGCTGATTCGGTATTTT.

The table lists this clonotype with a few counts. The gene calls are TRBV5-1 and TRBJ2-5; possibly TRBD1 or TRBD2 for D (5 bases each). Germline values: CDR1 SGHRS, CDR2 YFSETQ. V dropped 1 base and J dropped 4 bases, with 14 bases sitting between them. The CDR3 runs to 15 residues. The CDR3 region has the DNA TGCGCCAGCAGCTTGTTCACCAGGGCGGGAGAGACCCAGTACTTC. Translated: CASSLFTRAGETQYF.

This clonotype was counted only a few times. This chain joins TRBV10-3 and TRBJ2-1; TRBD2 is a possible D gene (7 bases). Germline V gene sequence: CDR1 ENHRY, CDR2 SYGVKD. V lost 0 bases to trimming and J lost 7 bases, with 16 bases between them. The CDR3 sequence is 16 residues long. The CDR3 nucleotides are TGTGCCATCAGTGAGTCTCTGAGGGGGGGCGAAAATGAGCAGTTCTTC. Its translation: CAISESLRGGENEQFF.

This clonotype was seen only a few times. The rearrangement links TRBV20-1 to TRBJ1-1; D call uncertain. V lost 6 bases and J lost 4, with 12 bases in between. CDR3 length equals 12 residues. CDR1 and CDR2 (germline): DFQATT, SNEGSKA (reference sequence). The CDR3: CSARLGGTEAFF. In nucleotides, the CDR3 is TGCAGTGCCAGGCTAGGAGGCACTGAAGCTTTCTTT.

This clonotype occurred a few times. The rearrangement links TRBV7-2 to TRBJ1-1; D perhaps matches TRBD1 (6 bases). CDR1 and CDR2 from the germline V gene are SGHTA and FQGNSA. CDR3 size: 14 residues. V lost 0 bases, J lost 3 bases, and 8 bases lay in between. The CDR3 loop is CASSLAAGDTEAFF. The CDR3 region has the DNA TGTGCCAGCAGCTTAGCCGCAGGGGACACTGAAGCTTTCTTT.

This clonotype has more than one count but fewer than ten. The chain uses TRBV7-2 and TRBJ2-5, with 8 bases identical to TRBD2. The CDR3 runs 15 residues. Losses at the gene ends were 2 bases for V and 5 bases for J; bases not matched to a gene: 7. Germline V gene lookup returns CDR1 SGHTA and CDR2 FQGNSA. The CDR3 DNA is TGTGCCAGCAGCTTATATCCGGGGGGGGCGGAGACCCAGTACTTC. Translation gives CASSLYPGGAETQYF.

This clonotype was picked up a small number of times. This rearrangement joins TRBV5-1 to TRBJ2-7; perhaps D is TRBD1 or TRBD2 (5 bases each). Germline assignment: CDR1 SGHRS and CDR2 YFSETQ. The CDR3 length is 15 residues. V was cut by 0 bases and J by 3 bases, with 13 bases left in between. The CDR3 reads CASSLGDPGIYEQYF. The DNA of the CDR3 is TGCGCCAGCAGCTTGGGGGACCCAGGGATCTACGAGCAGTACTTC.

This clonotype has at least ten counts. This chain uses TRBV9 with TRBJ1-1, with unresolved D. CDR3 length: 13 amino acids. Germline V gives CDR1 SGDLS, CDR2 YYNGEE. Trimming removed 2 bases at V and 0 bases at J, with 5 bases between. CDR3 bases: TGTGCCAGCAGCGTCACAGTGAACACTGAAGCTTTCTTT. Its protein is CASSVTVNTEAFF.

The CDR3 DNA reads TGTGCCAGCAGCCAAGCACCAATCTACGAGCAGTACTTC. This codes for CASSQAPIYEQYF. V usage is TRBV3-1 and J usage is TRBJ2-7; D is unclear. Between the trimmed V and J ends, which lost 1 base and 3 bases, there was a span of 7 bases. The CDR3 extends over 13 amino acids. The V gene's germline CDR1 is LGHDT and CDR2 YNNKEL (reference sequence).

Worth noting for this clonotype: A much larger clone lies one base from this, so it may be a read error. The chain recombines TRBV7-2 with TRBJ1-1; D is perhaps TRBD1 (5 bases). CDR3 length: 14 amino acids. Germline assignment: CDR1 SGHTA and CDR2 FQGNSA. V was trimmed by 1 base and J by 6 bases, leaving 12 bases between them. CDR3 residues: CASSLVLGDSEAFF. The CDR3 region has the DNA TGTGCCAGCAGCTTAGTATTGGGGGACTCTGAAGCTTTCTTT.

This clonotype was counted between two and nine times. The V call is TRBV5-1, the J call TRBJ1-1; perhaps TRBD1 as D (6 bases). The V gene lost 4 bases and the J gene lost 0 bases, with 19 bases spanning the gap. The CDR3 runs 17 residues. Germline assignment: CDR1 SGHRS and CDR2 YFSETQ. CDR3 protein: CASSTGGASFMNTEAFF. In DNA form, the CDR3 reads TGCGCCAGCAGCACCGGGGGGGCAAGCTTCATGAACACTGAAGCTTTCTTT.

This sequence joins TRBV5-4 and TRBJ1-1; TRBD1 is a possible D gene (6 bases). Deletions cut 3 bases from V and 0 bases from J, with 24 bases between. This CDR3 is 19 amino acids long. In germline, CDR1 is SGHNT, CDR2 YYREEE (reference sequence). CDR3 DNA: TGTGCCAGCAGCTCGCCCGACAGGCTTACCGACTATTTGAACACTGAAGCTTTCTTT. Translated, it gives CASSSPDRLTDYLNTEAFF.

V and J are TRBV2 and TRBJ1-1; 8 nucleotides agree with TRBD1. V dropped 10 bases and J dropped 0; count of bases not matched to a gene: 4. Germline V lookup: CDR1 SNHLY, CDR2 FYNNEI. The CDR3 contains 13 residues. This CDR3 is CATGGGMNTEAFF. In nucleotides, the CDR3 is TGTGCCACAGGGGGCGGGATGAACACTGAAGCTTTCTTT. The complete variable domain, with remaining parts taken from reference TRBV2 and TRBJ1-1, reads EPEVTQTPSHQVTQMGQEVILRCVPISNHLYFYWYRQILGQKVEFLVSFYNNEISEKSEIFDDQFSVERPDGSNFTLKIRSTKLEDSAMYFCATGGGMNTEAFFGQGTRLTVV.

The V and J genes are TRBV20-1 and TRBJ1-1; 9 bases are shared with TRBD1. Germline V gene data show CDR1 as DFQATT and CDR2 as SNEGSKA (reference sequence). The CDR3 loop spans 14 amino acids. V lost 6 bases and J lost 4; bases outside the gene matches: 9. CDR3 nucleotides: TGCAGTGCAGCACATGGACAGGGGAGCACTGAAGCTTTCTTT. Its translation is CSAAHGQGSTEAFF.

In its sample, this clonotype was seen a few times. The chain is built from TRBV5-1 and TRBJ2-6; unclear D gene. Germline V CDR1 and CDR2: SGHRS, YFSETQ. V was shortened by 0 bases and J by 0 bases, with 10 bases between the two germline ends. CDR3 length: 17 residues. Here the CDR3 DNA reads TGCGCCAGCAGCTTGGTATCCCAGAGCTCTGGGGCCAACGTCCTGACTTTC. It encodes CASSLVSQSSGANVLTF.

This clonotype was counted between two and nine times. V usage is TRBV15 and J usage is TRBJ1-1, with D perhaps TRBD1 (5 bases). The CDR3 extends over 13 amino acids. With 2 bases removed from V and 8 bases from J, the gap between germline ends came to 12 bases. Germline V gives CDR1 LNHNV, CDR2 YYDKDF (reference sequence). The CDR3 region has the DNA TGTGCCACCAGCAGACGCCTAGGGGCGGAAGCTTTCTTT. This encodes CATSRRLGAEAFF. The variable domain in full, with the rest retrieved from reference TRBV15 and TRBJ1-1, is DAMVIQNPRYQVTQFGKPVTLSCSQTLNHNVMYWYQQKSSQAPKLLFHYYDKDFNNEADTPDNFQSRRPNTSFCFLDIRSPGLGDTAMYLCATSRRLGAEAFFGQGTRLTVV.

The J gene is TRBJ2-1, the V gene TRBV5-4; 12 bases are shared with TRBD1. Germline V gene lookup returns CDR1 SGHNT and CDR2 YYREEE (reference sequence). The length of the CDR3 is 15 residues. V gave up 4 bases and J gave up 5 bases; unmatched junction bases: 4. The CDR3 is CASSPGTGGHNEQFF. CDR3 nucleotides: TGTGCCAGCAGCCCGGGGACAGGGGGCCACAATGAGCAGTTCTTC. Full variable domain (missing parts from reference TRBV5-4 and TRBJ2-1): ETGVTQSPTHLIKTRGQQVTLRCSSQSGHNTVSWYQQALGQGPQFIFQYYREEENGRGNFPPRFSGLQFPNYSSELNVNALELDDSALYLCASSPGTGGHNEQFFGPGTRLTVL.